The 15 T cell receptor beta chains listed next were all sequenced from one sample in a study of tumor-infiltrating lymphocytes in primary liver carcinoma. Joint extraction of RNA and DNA used about 17-31 mg of bulk tissue that was unsorted. The template, about 500 ng total RNA, yielded TCR beta cDNA made with a constant-region primer. ARM-PCR, slightly modified, supplied the TCR beta libraries through three nested multiplex PCR rounds. The two initial PCR rounds, about 9 cycles each, used TRBV1-TRBV30 forward and C-beta reverse primers. MiXCR was run by TCRdb on the multiplex PCR reads, yielding one entry per CDR3 protein. Found here are tens of thousands of distinct CDR3 sequences, about two thirds of them singletons; the top ten hold around 44%. Sequencing input: liver tumor tissue from sampling region 4. As to subset: tumor region T4, right-lateral pole. These receptor sequences come from a man between 40 and 49 years old with primary liver carcinoma and hepatitis B virus infection.

Concerning this clonotype: One end of the junction is discordant with germline, which a read error may explain. The chain is built from TRBV4-3 and TRBJ2-7; the D gene is possibly TRBD2 (6 bases). Germline values: CDR1 LGHNA, CDR2 YSLEER. The CDR3 is 15 amino acids. This chain's CDR3 is CVCSQDRETPYEQYF. CDR3 sequence (DNA): TGCGTCTGCAGCCAAGATCGGGAGACTCCCTATGAGCAGTACTTC.

Ten or more counts support this clonotype. The rearrangement links TRBV14 to TRBJ2-1, with a tentative D call TRBD2 (6 bases). The CDR3 spans 14 residues. The V and J ends lost 3 bases and 9 bases respectively, with 15 bases between them. Germline V lookup: CDR1 SGHDN, CDR2 FVKESK. The CDR3 DNA sequence: TGTGCCAGCAGCCAGGCGGGAACGGGAAGTGAGCAGTTCTTC. Its protein product is CASSQAGTGSEQFF.

J is TRBJ2-2 and V is TRBV11-2; D remains ambiguous. Germline CDR1 is SGHAT and CDR2 is FQNNGV. There are 13 residues in the CDR3. V shed 3 bases and J shed 4 bases, with 6 bases lying between them. The CDR3 region has the DNA TGTGCCAGCAGCTTTCAGCCCACCGGGGAGCTGTTTTTT. The encoded protein is CASSFQPTGELFF.

Concerning this clonotype itself: No conserved phenylalanine or tryptophan ends this CDR3, so it is likely a read error. V and J are TRBV29-1 and TRBJ2-2; maybe TRBD2 (6 bases). CDR1 and CDR2 from the germline V gene are SQVTM and ANQGSEA. The V end was cut by 6 bases, the J end by 6 bases, with 14 bases between. There are 13 residues in the CDR3. Here the CDR3 DNA reads TGCAGCGTCCGGGGAGGAGGCGCCGGGGAGCTGTTTATT. Translated: CSVRGGGAGELFI.

With regard to this clonotype: This sequence may be a read error, since a much larger clone differs from it by one base. In this CDR3 the conserved last residue, phenylalanine or tryptophan, is missing, so a read error is likely. CDR3 protein: CASSQDWTTGDEQFL. CDR3 bases: TGTGCCAGCAGTCAAGATTGGACTACCGGCGATGAGCAGTTCTTA. J is TRBJ2-1 and V is TRBV4-2; the D gene is possibly TRBD2 (6 bases). This CDR3 has 15 residues. Germline V gives CDR1 LGHNA, CDR2 YNFKEQ.

This sequence joins TRBV10-3 and TRBJ2-6, with D possibly matching TRBD2 (6 bases). The CDR3 totals 14 residues. Deletions cut 11 bases from V and 2 bases from J, with 13 bases between. Germline CDR1 ENHRY, CDR2 SYGVKD. The CDR3 nucleotides are TGTGCCTCACGGAGGGAAACTGGGGCCAACGTCCTGACTTTC. Amino acids: CASRRETGANVLTF.

The chain is built from TRBV18 and TRBJ2-1; 11 positions agree with TRBD2. Looked up from germline, CDR1 is KGHSH and CDR2 is LQKENI. This CDR3 is built from 17 residues. Germline trimming cut 2 bases from V and 5 bases from J; bases unmatched to any gene: 8. The CDR3 sequence is CASSPSGTSGSDNEQFF. The CDR3, as DNA: TGTGCCAGCTCACCATCGGGGACTAGCGGAAGTGACAATGAGCAGTTCTTC.

This chain uses TRBV12-1 with TRBJ1-3. TRBV12-1 is a pseudogene. CDR3 length: 12 residues. The CDR3 nucleotides read TGTGCCAGCAACCTCCCCTCGAAACACCATATATTT. Translating gives CASNLPSKHHIF.

Notes on this clonotype: Germline and junction disagree at one end, which may indicate a read error. This sequence joins TRBV6-5 and TRBJ2-4, with TRBD2 matching 7 bases. CDR3 length: 16 amino acids. The germline CDR1 and CDR2 sequences are MNHEY and SVGAGI. CDR3 nucleotide sequence: TGTGCCAGCAGTTACGGGGGGGGATTAGCCGAAAACACTCAGTACTTC. Translating gives CASSYGGGLAENTQYF.

Concerning this clonotype: An end of the junction does not agree with germline; a read error may underlie this. The chain has TRBV6-6 and TRBJ2-3; tentative D call: TRBD2 (5 bases). CDR3 length equals 16 residues. Per the germline V gene, CDR1 is MNHNY and CDR2 is SVGAGI (reference sequence). CDR3 region: CARSPIAGGVTETQCF. Written as DNA, the CDR3 is TGTGCCAGAAGTCCCATCGCGGGTGGAGTCACAGAAACGCAGTGTTTT.

The chain uses TRBV7-9 and TRBJ2-2; D is possibly TRBD1 (6 bases). Germline CDR1 SEHNR, CDR2 FQNEAQ (reference sequence). CDR3 length equals 15 residues. V was cut by 7 bases and J by 4 bases, with 16 bases left in between. CDR3 loop: CASTRTGQSTGELFF. CDR3 DNA: TGTGCCAGCACCAGGACTGGACAGAGCACCGGGGAGCTGTTTTTT.

This clonotype has just one count. A read error may explain this, as a much larger clone is one base away. The V gene is TRBV7-9, the J gene TRBJ1-1, with a possible D match to TRBD1 (6 bases). This CDR3 is 15 amino acids long. Trimming shortened V by 5 bases and J by 8 bases, and 21 bases separated the two germline ends. From germline, CDR1 is SEHNR and CDR2 FQNEAQ (reference sequence). The CDR3 DNA sequence: TGTGCCAGCAGCACTATACGGGACACGGTTACGGAAGCTTTCTTT. It codes for CASSTIRDTVTEAFF. Full variable domain (rest looked up from reference TRBV7-9 and TRBJ1-1): DTGVSQNPRHKITKRGQNVTFRCDPISEHNRLYWYRQTLGQGPEFLTYFQNEAQLEKSRLLSDRFSAERPKGSFSTLEIQRTEQGDSAMYLCASSTIRDTVTEAFFGQGTRLTVV.

About this clonotype itself: A much larger clone sits a single nucleotide away, making a read error possible. The chain couples TRBV11-2 to TRBJ2-5, with 7 bases that match TRBD2. CDR1 is SGHAT, CDR2 FQNNGV, per germline. The length of the CDR3 is 18 residues. CDR3 amino acids: CASNRSSIQGTGRETQNF. Written as DNA, the CDR3 is TGTGCCAGCAACCGTAGCTCAATCCAGGGTACTGGGCGGGAGACCCAGAACTTC.

As concerns this clonotype: A read error may produce the germline difference seen at one junction end. The chain links TRBV11-2 to TRBJ2-7; the D gene is possibly TRBD2 (6 bases). CDR1 is SGHAT, CDR2 FQNNGV, per germline. This CDR3 contains 13 residues. CDR3: CVSSLGGASEQYF. CDR3 DNA sequence: TGTGTCAGCAGCTTAGGAGGGGCTAGTGAGCAGTACTTC.

This chain uses TRBV6-5 with TRBJ1-2; no clear D. This CDR3 is 17 amino acids long. The ends were cut back, 2 bases at V and 6 bases at J, with 22 bases in the middle. Per germline, CDR1 MNHEY and CDR2 SVGAGI. CDR3 sequence: CASSYRTEARFWDGYTF. CDR3 in DNA: TGTGCCAGCAGTTACAGGACTGAGGCACGATTTTGGGATGGCTACACCTTC.